These 21 T cell receptor beta chains share one sample of origin, sequenced in a study of blood T cell repertoires in COVID-19. Using immunoSEQ multiplex PCR, the repertoire was profiled, and TCRdb retains in-frame clones only, with some absent. The profile shows tens of thousands of clones, over 70% of them singletons. The sample was peripheral blood. These receptors were taken from a woman in her 70s with acute or convalescent COVID-19.

The V and J genes are TRBV6-1 and TRBJ1-1, with 9 bases aligning to TRBD1. Germline CDR1 MNHNS, CDR2 SASEGT. V lost 1 base, J lost 10 bases, and 10 bases stayed unmatched. The CDR3 has 15 residues. CDR3 loop: CASSEVSYRGLGAFF. CDR3 DNA: TGTGCCAGCAGTGAAGTGAGTTACAGGGGGCTAGGAGCTTTCTTT.

J is TRBJ2-3 and V is TRBV27; a weak D match, TRBD1 (6 bases). V lost 7 bases and J lost 2, with 13 bases in between. CDR3 size: 14 residues. Germline values: CDR1 MNHEY, CDR2 SMNVEV (reference sequence). The CDR3 DNA follows: TGTGCCAGCAACCTGGGACACCCCACAGATACGCAGTATTTT. As protein: CASNLGHPTDTQYF.

This chain uses TRBV12-3 or TRBV12-4 with TRBJ1-1, with D possibly being TRBD1 (5 bases). V lost 4 bases, J lost 4 bases, and 10 bases lay in between. The CDR3 runs 13 residues. CDR3 DNA sequence: TGTGCCAGCAGTTCCCGGGGGAGCACTGAAGCTTTCTTT. As protein: CASSSRGSTEAFF.

This chain uses TRBV12-3 or TRBV12-4 with TRBJ2-5; D is uncertain. This CDR3 region has 13 residues. V lost 3 bases, J lost 5 bases, and 10 bases lay in between. CDR3 amino acids: CASSFIRVETQYF. The CDR3 DNA reads TGTGCCAGCAGTTTCATCCGGGTGGAGACCCAGTACTTC.

This chain connects TRBV5-8 to TRBJ2-2; D not certain. Germline-derived CDR1 and CDR2 are SGHTS and YDEGEE. Between the trimmed V and J ends, which lost 2 bases and 6 bases, there was a span of 8 bases. The CDR3 covers 13 residues. The CDR3 nucleotides read TGTGCCAGCAGCTTTTTGGCCGCCGGGGAGCTGTTTTTT. Translated, it gives CASSFLAAGELFF.

The chain uses TRBV28 and TRBJ1-5; weak D call: TRBD1 (6 bases). Trimming left V 7 bases short and J 3 bases short, with 13 bases between. This CDR3 is 14 amino acids long. The germline gives CDR1 MDHEN, CDR2 SYDVKM. CDR3 nucleotides: TGTGCCAGCATCCCAGGGGCGTTCAATCAGCCCCAGCATTTT. Amino acid sequence: CASIPGAFNQPQHF.

This chain connects TRBV19 to TRBJ2-1; 8 positions agree with TRBD1. The length of the CDR3 is 15 residues. Germline CDR1 and CDR2: LNHDA and SQIVND (reference sequence). V lost 0 bases and J lost 6; bases outside the gene matches: 4. CDR3: CASSIDRGRSNEQFF. The CDR3 DNA follows: TGTGCCAGTAGTATAGACAGGGGGCGCAGCAATGAGCAGTTCTTC.

The chain uses TRBV7-2 and TRBJ1-5, with 8 nucleotides matching TRBD1. Germline trimming cut 2 bases from V and 4 bases from J; bases unmatched to any gene: 1. Germline lookup yields CDR1 SGHTA and CDR2 FQGNSA. This CDR3 comprises 14 residues. The CDR3 DNA sequence: TGTGCCAGCAGCTTACGACAGGGGAATCAGCCCCAGCATTTT. Translation: CASSLRQGNQPQHF.

V is TRBV3-1 (or the pseudogene TRBV3-2) and J is TRBJ2-3; D is possibly TRBD2 (5 bases). V gave up 7 bases and J gave up 3 bases, with 17 bases separating them. Germline CDR1 and CDR2: LGHDT and YNNKEL (reference sequence). This CDR3 has 15 residues. The CDR3 region is CASTYSGLHTDTQYF. For the CDR3, the DNA is TGTGCCAGCACATACTCAGGACTGCATACAGATACGCAGTATTTT.

CDR3 region: CASRETDRANTEAFF. CDR3 DNA: TGTGCCAGCAGGGAAACGGACAGGGCGAACACTGAAGCTTTCTTT. The rearrangement joins TRBV7-3 to TRBJ1-1; 8 bases fit TRBD1. CDR3 length equals 15 residues. J lost 1 base, V lost 6 bases, and 7 bases had no gene match. Germline CDR1 SGHTA, CDR2 FQGTGA.

The chain has TRBV19 and TRBJ1-4; D is perhaps TRBD1 (6 bases). Germline V gene data show CDR1 as LNHDA and CDR2 as SQIVND (reference sequence). V lost 2 bases to trimming and J lost 7 bases, with 17 bases between them. This CDR3 comprises 16 residues. In DNA form, the CDR3 reads TGTGCCAGTAGTATACCCTGGTCAGGGGCAGGTGAAAAACTGTTTTTT. Encoded protein: CASSIPWSGAGEKLFF. The full variable domain, with the rest looked up from reference TRBV19 and TRBJ1-4, is DGGITQSPKYLFRKEGQNVTLSCEQNLNHDAMYWYRQDPGQGLRLIYYSQIVNDFQKGDIAEGYSVSREKKESFPLTVTSAQKNPTAFYLCASSIPWSGAGEKLFFGSGTQLSVL.

This clone was picked up a small number of times. The chain links TRBV27 to TRBJ1-1; TRBD1 aligns across 7 bases. Germline V gene data show CDR1 as MNHEY and CDR2 as SMNVEV (reference sequence). Trimming removed 5 bases from V and 5 bases from J; junction bases left unmatched: 14. This CDR3 region has 16 residues. The CDR3 sequence: CASSPTPQGKWTEAFF. In DNA form, the CDR3 reads TGTGCCAGCAGTCCCACCCCACAGGGGAAGTGGACTGAAGCTTTCTTT.

This clone was found many times. This rearrangement joins TRBV18 to TRBJ2-7; the match to TRBD1 covers 9 bases. CDR1 and CDR2 from the germline V gene are KGHSH and LQKENI. This CDR3 comprises 13 residues. The ends lost 6 bases at V and 3 bases at J; junction bases unmatched: 3. The CDR3 region has the DNA TGTGCCAGCTCCCCGACAGGGGGCTACGAGCAGTACTTC. Encoded protein: CASSPTGGYEQYF.

This clone was observed a handful of times. The CDR3 reads CASFRDRGGTQYF. The DNA of the CDR3 is TGTGCCAGCTTCCGGGACAGGGGAGGGACCCAGTACTTC. The V call is TRBV2, the J call TRBJ2-5; 10 bases fit TRBD1. The germline CDR1 and CDR2 sequences are SNHLY and FYNNEI. J lost 7 bases, V lost 8 bases, and 7 bases had no gene match. This CDR3 has 13 residues.

CDR3 loop: CASSPRDRESSPLHF. The CDR3 nucleotides read TGTGCCAGCAGCCCGAGGGACAGGGAGAGTTCACCCCTCCACTTT. The chain is built from TRBV4-2 and TRBJ1-6, with 9 bases aligning to TRBD1. Germline CDR1 is LGHNA and CDR2 is YNFKEQ. The junction had 7 bases not matched to a gene; V was cut back by 4 bases and J by 9 bases. This CDR3 has 15 residues.

This clone was counted only a few times. J is TRBJ2-1 and V is TRBV28, with D possibly matching TRBD2 (5 bases). V lost 1 base and J 1 base, leaving 8 bases between the germline ends. The CDR3 has 15 amino acids. The germline CDR1 and CDR2 sequences are MDHEN and SYDVKM. CDR3 sequence (DNA): TGTGCCAGCAGTTTATTCAGCGGATCCTACAATGAGCAGTTCTTC. Translating gives CASSLFSGSYNEQFF. Supplemented by reference TRBV28 and TRBJ2-1, the full variable domain reads DVKVTQSSRYLVKRTGEKVFLECVQDMDHENMFWYRQDPGLGLRLIYFSYDVKMKEKGDIPEGYSVSREKKERFSLILESASTNQTSMYLCASSLFSGSYNEQFFGPGTRLTVL.

This clone was seen a handful of times. The chain employs TRBV28 and TRBJ1-1; D is unclear. In germline, CDR1 is MDHEN, CDR2 SYDVKM. The V and J ends lost 1 base and 5 bases respectively, with 20 bases between them. This CDR3 region has 17 residues. This chain's CDR3 is CASSLSFGEGDGTEAFF. The DNA for the CDR3 is TGTGCCAGCAGTTTATCATTTGGGGAGGGAGATGGAACTGAAGCTTTCTTT.

The rearrangement uses TRBV11-2 and TRBJ1-5; the match to TRBD1 covers 8 bases. The CDR3 contains 14 residues. V was pared by 1 base and J by 5 bases, with 1 base of the junction left unmatched. Germline V gives CDR1 SGHAT, CDR2 FQNNGV. The CDR3 sequence is CASSLGQGHQPQHF. In DNA form, the CDR3 reads TGTGCCAGCAGCTTAGGACAGGGGCATCAGCCCCAGCATTTT.

The chain links TRBV6-5 to TRBJ2-3, with 8 positions matching TRBD2. The germline V gene has CDR1 MNHEY and CDR2 SVGAGI. CDR3 length: 15 amino acids. V was clipped by 2 bases and J by 1 base; unmatched bases: 2. DNA for the CDR3: TGTGCCAGCAGTTACGGGCGGGGGGGCACAGATACGCAGTATTTT. Translating gives CASSYGRGGTDTQYF.

The V and J genes are TRBV7-2 and TRBJ1-2; 9 bases are a match to TRBD1. The trim removed 4 bases at V and 7 bases at J, leaving 7 bases unmatched. The germline CDR1 and CDR2 sequences are SGHTA and FQGNSA. The length of the CDR3 is 14 residues. The DNA for the CDR3 is TGTGCCAGCAGCTCCGGACAGGGGAGGAGTGGCTACACCTTC. Protein sequence: CASSSGQGRSGYTF.

V is TRBV14 and J is TRBJ2-5, with 8 bases matching TRBD1. Trimming at V came to 1 base and at J to 3 bases, leaving 4 bases not matched to a gene. Germline values: CDR1 SGHDN, CDR2 FVKESK. The CDR3 length is 15 residues. The CDR3 region has the DNA TGTGCCAGCAGCCAAGTGCTGGACAGGGAAGAGACCCAGTACTTC. It codes for CASSQVLDREETQYF. Full variable domain (missing parts from reference TRBV14 and TRBJ2-5): EAGVTQFPSHSVIEKGQTVTLRCDPISGHDNLYWYRRVMGKEIKFLLHFVKESKQDESGMPNNRFLAERTGGTYSTLKVQPAELEDSGVYFCASSQVLDREETQYFGPGTRLLVL.